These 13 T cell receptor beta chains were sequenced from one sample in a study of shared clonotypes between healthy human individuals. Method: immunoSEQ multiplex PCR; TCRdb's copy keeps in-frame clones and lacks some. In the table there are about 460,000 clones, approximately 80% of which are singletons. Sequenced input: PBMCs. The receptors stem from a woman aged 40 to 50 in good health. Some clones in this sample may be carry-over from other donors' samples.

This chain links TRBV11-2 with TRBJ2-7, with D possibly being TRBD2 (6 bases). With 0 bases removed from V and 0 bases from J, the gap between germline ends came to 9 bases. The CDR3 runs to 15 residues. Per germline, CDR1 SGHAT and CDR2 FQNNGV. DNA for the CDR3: TGTGCCAGCAGCTTAGAGCCGGGGGACTCCTACGAGCAGTACTTC. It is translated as CASSLEPGDSYEQYF.

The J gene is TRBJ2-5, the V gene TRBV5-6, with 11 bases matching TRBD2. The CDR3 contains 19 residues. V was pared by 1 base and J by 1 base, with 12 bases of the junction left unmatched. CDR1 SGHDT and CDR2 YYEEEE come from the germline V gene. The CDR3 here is CASSLTVGLAGGLQETQYF. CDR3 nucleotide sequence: TGTGCCAGCAGCTTGACCGTGGGGCTAGCGGGAGGTCTCCAAGAGACCCAGTACTTC.

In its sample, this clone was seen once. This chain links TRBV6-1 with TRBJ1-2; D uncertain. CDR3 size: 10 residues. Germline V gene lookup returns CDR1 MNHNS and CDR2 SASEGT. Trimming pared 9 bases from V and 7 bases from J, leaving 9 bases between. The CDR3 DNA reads TGTGCCAGTTCCCAGCGTGGCTACACCTTC. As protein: CASSQRGYTF.

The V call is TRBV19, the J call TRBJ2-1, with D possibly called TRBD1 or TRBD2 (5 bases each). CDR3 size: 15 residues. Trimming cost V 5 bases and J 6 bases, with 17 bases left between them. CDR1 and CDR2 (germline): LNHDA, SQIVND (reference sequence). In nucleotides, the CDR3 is TGTGCCAGTAGTTTGGGGACGGGTTTTTCCAATGAGCAGTTCTTC. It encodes CASSLGTGFSNEQFF.

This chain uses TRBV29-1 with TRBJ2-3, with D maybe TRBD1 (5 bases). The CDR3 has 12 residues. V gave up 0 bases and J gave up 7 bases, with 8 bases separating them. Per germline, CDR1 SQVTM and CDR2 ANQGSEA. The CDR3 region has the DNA TGCAGCGTTGAAGATCAGGGAAATACGCAGTATTTT. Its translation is CSVEDQGNTQYF.

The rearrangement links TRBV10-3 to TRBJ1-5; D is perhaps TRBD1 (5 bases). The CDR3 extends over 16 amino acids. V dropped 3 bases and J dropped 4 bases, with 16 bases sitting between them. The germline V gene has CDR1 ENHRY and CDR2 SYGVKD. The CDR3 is CAISDYSQGSNQPQHF. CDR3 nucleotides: TGTGCCATCAGTGACTATTCGCAGGGATCAAATCAGCCCCAGCATTTT.

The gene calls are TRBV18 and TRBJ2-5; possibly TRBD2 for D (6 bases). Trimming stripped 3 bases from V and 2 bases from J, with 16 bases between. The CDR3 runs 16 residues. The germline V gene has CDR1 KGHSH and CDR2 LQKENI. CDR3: CASSPPGGNLQETQYF. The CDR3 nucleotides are TGTGCCAGCTCACCCCCTGGCGGGAACCTTCAAGAGACCCAGTACTTC.

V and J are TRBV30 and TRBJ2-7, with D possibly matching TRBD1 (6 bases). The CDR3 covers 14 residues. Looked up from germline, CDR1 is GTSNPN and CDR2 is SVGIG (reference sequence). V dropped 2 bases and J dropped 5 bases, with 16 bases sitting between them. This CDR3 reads CAWSSLRDTNEQYF. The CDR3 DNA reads TGTGCCTGGAGTAGCCTCCGGGACACAAACGAGCAGTACTTC.

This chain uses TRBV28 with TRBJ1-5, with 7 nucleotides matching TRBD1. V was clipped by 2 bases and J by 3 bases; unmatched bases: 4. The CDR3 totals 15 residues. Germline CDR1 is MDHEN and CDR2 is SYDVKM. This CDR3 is CASSLARGFNQPQHF. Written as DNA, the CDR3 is TGTGCCAGCAGTTTAGCCAGGGGGTTCAATCAGCCCCAGCATTTT.

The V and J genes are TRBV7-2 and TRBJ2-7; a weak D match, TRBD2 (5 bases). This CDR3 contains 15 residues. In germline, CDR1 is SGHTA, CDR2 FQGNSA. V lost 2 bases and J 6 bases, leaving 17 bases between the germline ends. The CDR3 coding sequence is TGTGCCAGCAGCTTAAGATGGGCTAGCTCAGGCGAGCAGTACTTC. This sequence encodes CASSLRWASSGEQYF.

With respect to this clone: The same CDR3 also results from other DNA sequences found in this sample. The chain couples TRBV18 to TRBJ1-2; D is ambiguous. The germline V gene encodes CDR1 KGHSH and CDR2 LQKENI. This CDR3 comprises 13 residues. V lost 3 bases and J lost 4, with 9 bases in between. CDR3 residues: CASSPQESYGYTF. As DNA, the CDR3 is TGTGCCAGCTCACCCCAGGAGTCCTATGGCTACACCTTC.

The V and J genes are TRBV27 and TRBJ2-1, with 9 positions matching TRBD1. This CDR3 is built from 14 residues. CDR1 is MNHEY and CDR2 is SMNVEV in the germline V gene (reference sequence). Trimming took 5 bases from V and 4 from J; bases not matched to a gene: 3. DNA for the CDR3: TGTGCCAGCAGTGGGGACAGGGAGTACAATGAGCAGTTCTTC. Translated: CASSGDREYNEQFF.

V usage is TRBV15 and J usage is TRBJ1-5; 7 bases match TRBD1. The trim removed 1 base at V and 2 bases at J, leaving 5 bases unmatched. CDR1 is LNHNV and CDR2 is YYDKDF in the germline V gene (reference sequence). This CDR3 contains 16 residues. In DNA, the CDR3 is TGTGCCACCAGCAGAGGGCTCGACAGGGGCAATCAGCCCCAGCATTTT. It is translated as CATSRGLDRGNQPQHF.